These 9 T cell receptor beta chains were all obtained from the same sample, sequenced in a study of blood T cell repertoires in COVID-19. Profiled with immunoSEQ multiplex PCR; TCRdb holds only in-frame clones, not every one. The data hold 200,000 to 300,000 clones, with 80% to 90% observed a single time. The sample comprised peripheral blood. The receptor set was obtained from a woman aged 40 to 49 with acute or convalescent COVID-19.

This rearrangement joins TRBV7-2 to TRBJ1-1, with a tentative D call TRBD1 (5 bases). The CDR3 has 13 amino acids. With 1 base removed from V and 7 bases from J, the gap between germline ends came to 10 bases. Germline V gives CDR1 SGHTA, CDR2 FQGNSA. The DNA of the CDR3 is TGTGCCAGCAGCTTAGGGGGAAGGGGTGAAGCTTTCTTT. Translating it yields CASSLGGRGEAFF.

The sample holds a few counts of this clone. This chain connects TRBV18 to TRBJ2-1; 11 nucleotides match TRBD2. CDR1 and CDR2 (germline): KGHSH, LQKENI. Germline trimming cut 4 bases from V and 5 bases from J; bases unmatched to any gene: 10. The CDR3 spans 17 residues. The CDR3 DNA reads as TGTGCCAGCTCACGAAATAGCGGGGGGGCCAACCACAATGAGCAGTTCTTC. It specifies CASSRNSGGANHNEQFF.

The gene calls are TRBV14 and TRBJ1-2; 9 nucleotides align to TRBD1. The junction had 6 bases not matched to a gene; V was cut back by 4 bases and J by 3 bases. The germline gives CDR1 SGHDN, CDR2 FVKESK. The CDR3 consists of 15 residues. The CDR3 sequence: CASSPLRTGDYGYTF. The DNA of the CDR3 is TGTGCCAGCAGCCCCCTTCGGACAGGGGACTATGGCTACACCTTC.

This chain joins TRBV24-1 and TRBJ1-3; 8 positions match TRBD1. Unmatched junction bases numbered 7, after V lost 5 bases and J lost 2 bases. Germline V gives CDR1 KGHDR, CDR2 SFDVKD. The CDR3 runs to 16 residues. The CDR3 here is CATSGPGQGTGNTIYF. The CDR3 DNA reads TGTGCCACCAGTGGGCCCGGACAGGGTACTGGAAACACCATATATTTT.

The V call is TRBV24-1, the J call TRBJ1-1; 7 bases align to TRBD1. Germline V gives CDR1 KGHDR, CDR2 SFDVKD. V lost 2 bases and J lost 10; bases outside the gene matches: 12. This CDR3 contains 15 residues. CDR3 nucleotides: TGTGCCACCAGTGATTCGGTCAGGGGGGAGTTGAGAGCTTTCTTT. It codes for CATSDSVRGELRAFF.

V gene TRBV24-1 combines with J gene TRBJ1-5, with D perhaps TRBD1 (5 bases). Germline V gene lookup returns CDR1 KGHDR and CDR2 SFDVKD. The V end was cut by 2 bases, the J end by 1 base, with 14 bases between. The CDR3 consists of 17 residues. The CDR3 is CATSDSGGGGSNQPQHF. The CDR3 bases are TGTGCCACCAGTGATTCCGGGGGGGGAGGGAGCAATCAGCCCCAGCATTTT.

This chain uses TRBV20-1 with TRBJ1-2, with D unresolved. Germline CDR1 and CDR2: DFQATT and SNEGSKA (reference sequence). The CDR3 length is 15 residues. The V end was cut by 3 bases, the J end by 0 bases, with 14 bases between. CDR3 sequence: CSASDPYSSNYGYTF. The CDR3 nucleotides read TGCAGTGCTAGTGATCCCTACAGTTCTAACTATGGCTACACCTTC.

The genes are TRBV27 and TRBJ2-3; 12 positions agree with TRBD2. Germline-derived CDR1 and CDR2 are MNHEY and SMNVEV (reference sequence). After removal of 6 bases from V and 5 bases from J, the junction contained 9 bases not matched to a gene. This CDR3 is 16 amino acids long. The CDR3 is CASRSLAGGRGDTQYF. The CDR3, as DNA: TGTGCCAGCAGATCCCTAGCGGGGGGGCGAGGAGATACGCAGTATTTT.

In nucleotides, the CDR3 is TGTGCCACCAGCAGAGCCGCGGGGGGGATTGAAGCTTTCTTT. Its protein is CATSRAAGGIEAFF. The rearrangement links TRBV15 to TRBJ1-1; a possible D gene is TRBD1 (5 bases). The V gene lost 1 base and the J gene lost 7 bases, with 13 bases spanning the gap. Germline V gives CDR1 LNHNV, CDR2 YYDKDF (reference sequence). CDR3 length: 14 residues.